Listed here are 3 T cell receptor beta chains from one sample, sequenced in a study of identical twins. TCRdb reprocessed the 5' RACE reads with MiXCR, giving one entry per CDR3 protein. The sample records about 720,000 distinct CDR3 sequences, over 15% being singletons. This sample also belongs to another study, concerning T cells expressing NK-cell markers.

Sequencing input: PBMCs. Every receptor here comes from a woman under 30 in good health.

This clonotype has more than one count but fewer than ten. The genes are TRBV12-3 or TRBV12-4 and TRBJ1-1; D unclear. V dropped 2 bases and J dropped 8 bases, with 12 bases sitting between them. The CDR3 is made up of 13 amino acids. CDR3 in amino acids: CASSLPPQREAFF. In DNA form, the CDR3 reads TGTGCCAGCAGTTTACCTCCCCAGCGGGAAGCTTTCTTT.

This clonotype was observed a handful of times. The rearrangement links TRBV7-8 to TRBJ1-1, with D unclear. The germline V and J ends were trimmed by 6 bases and 4 bases, with 12 bases remaining between them. CDR1 SGHVS and CDR2 FQNEAQ come from the germline V gene. The CDR3 has 13 amino acids. The CDR3 sequence: CASRATGGTEAFF. CDR3 sequence (DNA): TGTGCCAGCAGAGCGACGGGTGGCACTGAAGCTTTCTTT.

This clonotype was recorded many times. The chain employs TRBV20-1 and TRBJ2-3; the match to TRBD2 covers 12 bases. This CDR3 has 13 residues. With V trimmed by 6 bases and J by 5 bases, 3 bases remained unmatched. Germline V CDR1 and CDR2: DFQATT, SNEGSKA (reference sequence). The CDR3 DNA sequence: TGCAGTGCCCGACTAGCGGGAGTAGATACGCAGTATTTT. It codes for CSARLAGVDTQYF.